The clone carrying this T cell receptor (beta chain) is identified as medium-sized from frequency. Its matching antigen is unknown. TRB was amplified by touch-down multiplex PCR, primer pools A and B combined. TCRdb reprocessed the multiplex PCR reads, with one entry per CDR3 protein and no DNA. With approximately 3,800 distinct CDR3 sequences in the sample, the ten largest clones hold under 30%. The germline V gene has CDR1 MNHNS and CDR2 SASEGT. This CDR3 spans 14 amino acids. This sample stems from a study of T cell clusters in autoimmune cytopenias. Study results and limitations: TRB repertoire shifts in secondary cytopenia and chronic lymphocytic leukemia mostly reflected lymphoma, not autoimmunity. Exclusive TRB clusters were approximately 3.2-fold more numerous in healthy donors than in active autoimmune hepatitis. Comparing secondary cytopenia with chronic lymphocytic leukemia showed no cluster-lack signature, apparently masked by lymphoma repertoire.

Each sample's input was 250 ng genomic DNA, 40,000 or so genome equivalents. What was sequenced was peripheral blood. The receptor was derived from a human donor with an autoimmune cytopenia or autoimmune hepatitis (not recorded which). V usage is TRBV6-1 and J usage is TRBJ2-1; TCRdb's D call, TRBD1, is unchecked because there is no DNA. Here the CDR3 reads CASQNPGQYNEQFF.